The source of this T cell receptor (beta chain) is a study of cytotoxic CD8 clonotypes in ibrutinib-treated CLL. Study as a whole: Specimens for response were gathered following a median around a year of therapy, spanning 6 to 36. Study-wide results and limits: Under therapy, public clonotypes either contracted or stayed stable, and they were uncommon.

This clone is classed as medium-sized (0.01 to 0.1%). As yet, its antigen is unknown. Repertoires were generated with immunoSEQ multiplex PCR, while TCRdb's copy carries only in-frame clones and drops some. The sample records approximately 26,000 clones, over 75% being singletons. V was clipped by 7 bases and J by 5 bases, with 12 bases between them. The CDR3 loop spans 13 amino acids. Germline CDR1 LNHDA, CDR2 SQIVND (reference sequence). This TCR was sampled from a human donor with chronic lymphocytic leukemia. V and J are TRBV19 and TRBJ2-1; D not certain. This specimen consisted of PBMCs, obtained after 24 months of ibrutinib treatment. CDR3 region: CASTLNPHNEQFF. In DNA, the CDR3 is TGTGCCAGTACCCTCAACCCCCACAATGAGCAGTTCTTC.